This passage covers 19 T cell receptor beta chains from one sample sequenced in a study of T cells in Graves' hyperthyroidism and ophthalmopathy. Amplification targeted TCR beta CDR3 regions from RNA transcripts. The HTBI set primed first-round TCR CDR3 RT-PCR. TCRdb recomputed calls from the multiplex PCR reads with MiXCR, one row per CDR3 protein. The sample contains 400,000 to 550,000 distinct CDR3 sequences, approximately 24% of which appear only once. Material for sequencing was blood. All receptors come from a woman aged 25 to 45 with Graves' ophthalmopathy.

This chain joins TRBV20-1 and TRBJ2-3, with D perhaps TRBD1 (5 bases). With 7 bases removed from V and 4 bases from J, the gap between germline ends came to 12 bases. The germline CDR1 and CDR2 sequences are DFQATT and SNEGSKA (reference sequence). The CDR3 is 12 residues long. The CDR3 here is CSVRQGPDTQYF. The CDR3 nucleotides read TGCAGTGTCAGGCAGGGCCCAGATACGCAGTATTTT.

This clonotype was counted many times. The J gene is TRBJ2-7, the V gene TRBV6-1; the match to TRBD1 covers 8 bases. The CDR3 has 14 residues. CDR1 and CDR2 (germline): MNHNS, SASEGT. J was trimmed by 6 bases and V by 5 bases; bases with no gene match: 9. DNA for the CDR3: TGTGCCAGCAGTCCCCGGACAGGGCAGAGCGAGCAGTACTTC. This codes for CASSPRTGQSEQYF.

This clonotype was seen a few times. This sequence joins TRBV4-1 and TRBJ1-2; unclear D gene. This CDR3 has 17 amino acids. V lost 1 base to trimming and J lost 4 bases, with 19 bases between them. CDR1 MGHRA and CDR2 YSYEKL come from the germline V gene. The CDR3 spells CASSQGGGGTVSYGYTF. CDR3 bases: TGCGCCAGCAGCCAAGGAGGTGGAGGAACGGTGTCCTATGGCTACACCTTC.

This clonotype was seen at least ten times. The rearrangement joins TRBV6-5 to TRBJ1-1; D is unclear. CDR3 size: 16 residues. The germline gives CDR1 MNHEY, CDR2 SVGAGI. The germline V and J ends were trimmed by 0 bases and 0 bases, with 11 bases remaining between them. The CDR3, as DNA: TGTGCCAGCAGTTACTCGAGGGCATTCATGAACACTGAAGCTTTCTTT. Protein: CASSYSRAFMNTEAFF.

This clonotype was observed at least ten times. Mismatch with germline at one junction end may stem from a read error. This chain connects TRBV6-5 to TRBJ1-2; the match to TRBD1 covers 8 bases. The germline CDR1 and CDR2 sequences are MNHEY and SVGAGI. This CDR3 is built from 14 residues. The CDR3 region has the DNA TGTGTCAGCAGTTATGGACAGGGACATGATGGCTACACCTTC. Protein: CVSSYGQGHDGYTF.

The chain is built from TRBV2 and TRBJ1-1; D unclear. The V end was cut by 6 bases, the J end by 3 bases, with 20 bases between. Germline CDR1 reads SNHLY; CDR2 reads FYNNEI. The CDR3 covers 16 residues. In DNA, the CDR3 is TGTGCCAGCAGCCGCCCGGGCTTCGTTCGGGACACTGAAGCTTTCTTT. Residues: CASSRPGFVRDTEAFF. Together with reference TRBV2 and TRBJ1-1, the CDR3 gives the full variable domain: EPEVTQTPSHQVTQMGQEVILRCVPISNHLYFYWYRQILGQKVEFLVSFYNNEISEKSEIFDDQFSVERPDGSNFTLKIRSTKLEDSAMYFCASSRPGFVRDTEAFFGQGTRLTVV.

V gene TRBV5-8 combines with J gene TRBJ1-5; perhaps TRBD1 as D (6 bases). From germline, CDR1 is SGHTS and CDR2 YDEGEE. Trimming left V 5 bases short and J 6 bases short, with 15 bases between. The CDR3 is 14 amino acids. The CDR3 DNA reads TGTGCCAGCAGTGAGACCGACAGGTCTCAGCCCCAGCATTTT. Amino acids: CASSETDRSQPQHF.

The chain couples TRBV6-1 to TRBJ1-2; D is perhaps TRBD1 (5 bases). CDR3 length equals 16 residues. CDR1 is MNHNS, CDR2 SASEGT, per germline. Between the trimmed V and J ends, which lost 3 bases and 0 bases, there was a span of 14 bases. CDR3 amino acids: CASSEVAGLANYGYTF. DNA for the CDR3: TGTGCCAGCAGTGAGGTCGCAGGGTTGGCTAACTATGGCTACACCTTC.

This clonotype was seen only a few times. The J gene is TRBJ1-5, the V gene TRBV4-3; 7 nucleotides agree with TRBD1. Germline assignment: CDR1 LGHNA and CDR2 YSLEER. The CDR3 is 14 amino acids. J was trimmed by 7 bases and V by 0 bases; bases with no gene match: 3. The CDR3 region has the DNA TGCGCCAGCAGCCAAGACCAGGGGGTACAGCCCCAGCATTTT. This codes for CASSQDQGVQPQHF.

This clonotype came up a few times. The chain is built from TRBV6-1 and TRBJ2-7; D gene uncertain. Germline CDR1 and CDR2: MNHNS and SASEGT. The CDR3 length is 14 residues. The germline V and J ends were trimmed by 0 bases and 2 bases, with 8 bases remaining between them. The CDR3 sequence is CASSEAYEAYEQYF. CDR3 nucleotide sequence: TGTGCCAGCAGTGAAGCGTACGAGGCCTACGAGCAGTACTTC.

The V gene is TRBV30, the J gene TRBJ1-2, with D tentatively TRBD1 (5 bases). Trimming shortened V by 3 bases and J by 4 bases, and 9 bases separated the two germline ends. CDR1 and CDR2 (germline): GTSNPN, SVGIG (reference sequence). CDR3 size: 12 residues. In nucleotides, the CDR3 is TGTGCCTGGAGGGGGCTACGCTATGGCTACACCTTC. Translated: CAWRGLRYGYTF.

This clonotype has a count of ten or more. CDR3 DNA: TGTGCCAGCAGTTTCCGGGACAGAGGCTACACCTTC. It yields the protein CASSFRDRGYTF. V and J are TRBV12-3 or TRBV12-4 and TRBJ1-2; 7 bases align to TRBD1. The J segment lost 8 bases and the V segment lost 3 bases, leaving 3 bases of the junction unmatched. The CDR3 spans 12 residues.

This clonotype was counted only a few times. V is TRBV6-5 and J is TRBJ2-7; a possible D gene is TRBD2 (6 bases). CDR1 and CDR2 from the germline V gene are MNHEY and SVGAGI. Trimming took 2 bases from V and 2 from J, leaving 13 bases between them. The length of the CDR3 is 15 residues. The CDR3 nucleotides read TGTGCCAGCAGTTACGCGGCGGGGAGTACCTACGAGCAGTACTTC. Residues: CASSYAAGSTYEQYF.

This clonotype is a singleton in its sample. The V gene is TRBV18, the J gene TRBJ1-2; D possibly corresponds to TRBD1 (5 bases). The CDR3 spans 15 residues. With 1 base removed from V and 4 bases from J, the gap between germline ends came to 13 bases. Germline CDR1 reads KGHSH; CDR2 reads LQKENI. CDR3 residues: CASSPRAGGSYGYTF. The CDR3 nucleotides are TGTGCCAGCTCACCACGAGCGGGGGGAAGCTATGGCTACACCTTC.

This clonotype was seen repeatedly, ten times or more. The J gene is TRBJ1-2, the V gene TRBV7-2, with a tentative D call TRBD1 (5 bases). This CDR3 has 13 amino acids. Per the germline V gene, CDR1 is SGHTA and CDR2 is FQGNSA. V lost 3 bases and J lost 10, with 15 bases in between. CDR3 loop: CASSFDQGRSYTF. CDR3 nucleotide sequence: TGTGCCAGCAGCTTCGACCAGGGCAGATCCTACACCTTC.

This clonotype was counted at least ten times. A read error may produce the germline difference seen at one junction end. The chain joins TRBV6-2 or TRBV6-3 to TRBJ2-5; TRBD2 agrees at 10 bases. This CDR3 contains 13 residues. Per germline, CDR1 MNHEY and CDR2 SVGEGT. CDR3 protein: CAARLAGLETRYF. CDR3 nucleotide sequence: TGTGCCGCCAGACTAGCGGGCTTAGAGACCCGGTACTTC.

The rearrangement uses TRBV6-5 and TRBJ2-7, with TRBD2 matching over 8 bases. The CDR3 loop spans 15 amino acids. CDR1 and CDR2 (germline): MNHEY, SVGAGI. Unmatched junction bases numbered 5, after V lost 2 bases and J lost 2 bases. The CDR3 DNA follows: TGTGCCAGCAGTTACGCCGGGGGGGCCCCCTACGAGCAGTACTTC. Its protein product is CASSYAGGAPYEQYF.

This clonotype was counted at least ten times. The J gene is TRBJ2-7, the V gene TRBV7-2; tentatively, D is TRBD1 (6 bases). The CDR3 has 14 residues. V was shortened by 8 bases and J by 1 base, with 15 bases between the two germline ends. CDR1 is SGHTA and CDR2 is FQGNSA in the germline V gene. The CDR3 nucleotides read TGTGCCAGCCGGACCCACAGGGAATCCTACGAGCAGTACTTC. This translates into CASRTHRESYEQYF.

The genes are TRBV5-8 and TRBJ2-7; possible D gene TRBD2, 6 bases. Germline V gene data show CDR1 as SGHTS and CDR2 as YDEGEE. CDR3 length: 13 amino acids. V was trimmed by 4 bases and J by 5 bases, leaving 13 bases between them. The CDR3 sequence is CASSLLRENEQYF. The CDR3 DNA reads as TGTGCCAGCAGCCTTCTTCGGGAGAACGAGCAGTACTTC.